A single sample is the source of the 11 T cell receptor beta chains below, sequenced in a study of T-cell memory formation after mild COVID-19 (dated by TCRdb to the early 2020s). Library preparation used 5' RACE. Sequencing used an Illumina NovaSeq 6000. Clones were called with MiXCR by TCRdb after fastp trimmed the public reads at Q25, and only in-frame beta chains were retained. CDR3 protein sequences are deduplicated, and each keeps its most common genes and DNA. This sample has around 250,000 distinct CDR3 sequences in its table, and roughly 15% of those were observed once. 22% of the sample is taken by the ten largest. The material sequenced was PBMCs or a T cell subset sorted from them (not recorded which). All receptors derive from a man younger than 35 who had mild COVID-19 (a few samples of this study predate the infection). The sample titles of this study are shuffled in the database, so cell type and time point are left out; the donor was told from shared clones.

This clonotype was recorded a few times. The rearrangement uses TRBV7-9 and TRBJ2-1; a weak D match, TRBD2 (6 bases). V dropped 3 bases and J dropped 6 bases, with 18 bases sitting between them. This CDR3 comprises 16 residues. Per the germline V gene, CDR1 is SEHNR and CDR2 is FQNEAQ (reference sequence). This CDR3 is CASSFLAGTVGNEQFF. The CDR3 coding sequence is TGTGCCAGCAGCTTCCTGGCAGGGACTGTGGGCAATGAGCAGTTCTTC.

CDR3 DNA: TGCAGTGCCGGGGGTACCGGGGAGGGCGGCTACACCTTC. As protein: CSAGGTGEGGYTF. The chain employs TRBV20-1 and TRBJ1-2, with D possibly TRBD1 on 5 matching bases. The ends were cut back, 6 bases at V and 8 bases at J, with 19 bases in the middle. This CDR3 region has 13 residues. Looked up from germline, CDR1 is DFQATT and CDR2 is SNEGSKA (reference sequence).

The genes are TRBV7-9 and TRBJ2-7, with D perhaps assigned TRBD1 or TRBD2 (5 bases each). The germline gives CDR1 SEHNR, CDR2 FQNEAQ (reference sequence). The CDR3 covers 12 residues. The V and J ends lost 5 bases and 5 bases respectively, with 10 bases between them. The CDR3 is CASSQGRNEQYV. CDR3 DNA: TGTGCCAGCAGCCAGGGACGGAACGAGCAGTACGTC.

The V gene is TRBV7-9, the J gene TRBJ1-2, with D possibly TRBD1 on 5 matching bases. The CDR3 length is 14 residues. Trimming pared 5 bases from V and 4 bases from J, leaving 14 bases between. The V gene's germline CDR1 is SEHNR and CDR2 FQNEAQ (reference sequence). CDR3 in amino acids: CASSRQLQTYGYTF. Written as DNA, the CDR3 is TGTGCCAGCAGCCGACAGTTACAAACCTATGGCTACACCTTC.

The gene calls are TRBV12-3 or TRBV12-4 and TRBJ2-6; 8 positions match TRBD1. V shed 8 bases and J 2 bases; nucleotides not matched to a gene: 5. The CDR3 has 15 amino acids. The CDR3 region is CASRRGRPGANVLTF. The CDR3, as DNA: TGTGCCAGCCGCAGGGGGCGCCCTGGGGCCAACGTCCTGACTTTC.

The gene calls are TRBV28 and TRBJ1-1; 11 positions agree with TRBD1. The CDR3 extends over 15 amino acids. Unmatched junction bases numbered 10, after V lost 10 bases and J lost 3 bases. Germline CDR1 and CDR2: MDHEN and SYDVKM. In nucleotides, the CDR3 is TGTGCCACCAACCCCCGGACAGGGGGCTACACTGAAGCTTTCTTT. It is translated as CATNPRTGGYTEAFF.

This chain connects TRBV5-1 to TRBJ2-2; unclear D gene. The CDR3 is made up of 15 amino acids. The germline V gene has CDR1 SGHRS and CDR2 YFSETQ. Trimming removed 4 bases from V and 4 bases from J, with 14 bases in between. DNA of the CDR3: TGCGCCAGCAGCCCCCCGTTGGGCGGCACCGGGGAGCTGTTTTTT. Its translation: CASSPPLGGTGELFF. The whole variable domain, filled in from reference TRBV5-1 and TRBJ2-2, reads KAGVTQTPRYLIKTRGQQVTLSCSPISGHRSVSWYQQTPGQGLQFLFEYFSETQRNKGNFPGRFSGRQFSNSRSEMNVSTLELGDSALYLCASSPPLGGTGELFFGEGSRLTVL.

The table lists this clonotype with many counts. V is TRBV4-3 and J is TRBJ2-3; D is perhaps TRBD2 (6 bases). This CDR3 has 15 residues. CDR1 and CDR2 from the germline V gene are LGHNA and YSLEER. Trimming stripped 0 bases from V and 9 bases from J, with 16 bases between. CDR3 sequence reads: CASSQDPASVETQYF. The CDR3 coding sequence is TGCGCCAGCAGCCAAGATCCGGCTAGCGTCGAGACGCAGTATTTT.

This clonotype was recorded a few times. The chain is built from TRBV20-1 and TRBJ1-1, with TRBD1 as a possible D gene (5 bases). The ends were cut back, 6 bases at V and 2 bases at J, with 13 bases in the middle. Germline-derived CDR1 and CDR2 are DFQATT and SNEGSKA (reference sequence). The CDR3 sequence is 13 residues long. In nucleotides, the CDR3 is TGCAGTGCATTGTACGACAGTAACACTGAAGCTTTCTTT. It codes for CSALYDSNTEAFF.

The genes are TRBV9 and TRBJ1-3; tentatively, D is TRBD1 (5 bases). Between the trimmed V and J ends, which lost 3 bases and 0 bases, there was a span of 7 bases. The V gene's germline CDR1 is SGDLS and CDR2 YYNGEE. This CDR3 is 14 amino acids long. CDR3: CASSEGLSGNTIYF. The CDR3, as DNA: TGTGCCAGCAGCGAGGGACTCTCTGGAAACACCATATATTTT.

The rearrangement uses TRBV6-5 and TRBJ1-1, with D possibly TRBD1 on 5 matching bases. CDR1 and CDR2 (germline): MNHEY, SVGAGI. Trimming pared 4 bases from V and 7 bases from J, leaving 10 bases between. This CDR3 has 12 residues. For the CDR3, the DNA is TGTGCCAGCAGTTCCCAGGGCGGTGAAGCTTTCTTT. It translates to CASSSQGGEAFF.